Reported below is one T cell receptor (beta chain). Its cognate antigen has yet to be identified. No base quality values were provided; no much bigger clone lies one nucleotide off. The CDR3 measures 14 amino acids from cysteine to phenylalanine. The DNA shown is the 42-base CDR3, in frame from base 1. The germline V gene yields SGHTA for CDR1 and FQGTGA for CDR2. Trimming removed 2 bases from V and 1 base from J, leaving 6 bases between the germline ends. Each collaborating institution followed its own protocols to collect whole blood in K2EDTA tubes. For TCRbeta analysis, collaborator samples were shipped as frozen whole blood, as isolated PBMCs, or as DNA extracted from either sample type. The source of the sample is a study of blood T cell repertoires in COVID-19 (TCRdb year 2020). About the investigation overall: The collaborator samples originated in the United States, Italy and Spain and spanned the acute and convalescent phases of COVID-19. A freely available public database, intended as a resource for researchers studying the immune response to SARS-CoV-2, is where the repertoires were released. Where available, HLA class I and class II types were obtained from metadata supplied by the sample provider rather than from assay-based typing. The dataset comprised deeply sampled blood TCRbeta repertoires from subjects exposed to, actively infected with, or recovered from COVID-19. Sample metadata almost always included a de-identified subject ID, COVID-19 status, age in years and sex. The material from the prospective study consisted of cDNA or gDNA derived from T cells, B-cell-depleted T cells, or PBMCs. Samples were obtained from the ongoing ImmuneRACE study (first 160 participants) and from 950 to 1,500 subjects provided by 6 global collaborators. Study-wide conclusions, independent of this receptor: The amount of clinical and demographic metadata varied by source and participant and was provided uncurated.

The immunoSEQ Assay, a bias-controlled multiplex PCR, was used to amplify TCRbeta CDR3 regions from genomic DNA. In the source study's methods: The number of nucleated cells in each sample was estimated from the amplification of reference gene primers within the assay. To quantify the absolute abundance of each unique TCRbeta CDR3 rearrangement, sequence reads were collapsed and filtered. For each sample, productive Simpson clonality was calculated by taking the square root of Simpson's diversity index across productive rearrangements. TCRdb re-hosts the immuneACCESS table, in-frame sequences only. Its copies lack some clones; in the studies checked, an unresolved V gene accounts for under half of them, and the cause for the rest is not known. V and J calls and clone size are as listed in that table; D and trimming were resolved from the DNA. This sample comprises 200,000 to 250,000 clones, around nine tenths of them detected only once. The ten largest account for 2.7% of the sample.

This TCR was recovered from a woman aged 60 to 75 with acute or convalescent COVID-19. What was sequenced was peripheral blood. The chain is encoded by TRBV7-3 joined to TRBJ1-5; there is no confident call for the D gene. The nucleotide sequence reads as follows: TGTGCCAGCAGCTTACGAGGGAGCAATCAGCCCCAGCATTTT. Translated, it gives CASSLRGSNQPQHF.